This note documents a single TCR beta chain sequence. Authors' data handling: Researchers report that nucleated cell counts were estimated from reference gene primer amplification. The assay was immunoSEQ multiplex PCR, and TCRdb's table has in-frame clones only and misses some. For V, J and clone size, that table is used; D and trimming come from the DNA. The sample lists some 40,000 clones, 80% seen once, with roughly 19% in the top ten. Germline V gene lookup returns CDR1 MNHEY and CDR2 SVGAGI. V trimming: 3 bases; J trimming: 7 bases; junction bases outside the gene matches: 9. CDR3 length equals 16 residues. This sample was included in a study of blood T cell repertoires in COVID-19. The wider study: COVID-19 samples collected from the United States, Italy and Spain covered acute and convalescent phases. T cells, B-cell-depleted T cells, or PBMCs provided the cDNA or gDNA that served as material.

V is TRBV6-5 and J is TRBJ2-1; 10 bases map to TRBD2. The sample consisted of peripheral blood. This TCR was recovered from an older man with acute or convalescent COVID-19. CDR3 sequence reads: CASSYRAGGPENEQFF. The DNA for the CDR3 is TGTGCCAGCAGTTATAGAGCGGGGGGGCCGGAAAATGAGCAGTTCTTC.